Given below is one T cell receptor beta chain in context. What it binds is unknown. CDR1 and CDR2 (germline): KGHSH, LQKENI. There are 15 residues in the CDR3. Trimming pared 2 bases from V and 0 bases from J, leaving 11 bases between. The treatment: around 19 received Ad26.COV2.S at low or high dose, single or two shots; several received placebo; per-sample allocation not given. Samples came from day 63 after the first vaccine or placebo injection. Donor was an adult aged 18-55 years in Boston. Repertoires were generated with immunoSEQ multiplex PCR, while TCRdb's copy carries only in-frame clones and drops some. The sample includes approximately 410,000 clones, approximately 88% of them seen just once. The data originate from a study of Ad26.COV2.S vaccination and SARS-CoV-2 variants. Whole-study results and caveats: Substantial breadth was reported for post-vaccination spike-specific CD8+ and CD4+ T cells.

Material: peripheral blood, obtained in a trial of Ad26.COV2.S vaccine versus placebo. The source of this sequence is a person aged 18-65 years who received the Ad26.COV2.S COVID-19 vaccine or a placebo. This rearrangement joins TRBV18 to TRBJ2-7, with D perhaps matching TRBD2 (5 bases). The CDR3, as DNA: TGTGCCAGCTCACCAAAGGAGGTTTACTCCTACGAGCAGTACTTC. Amino acid sequence: CASSPKEVYSYEQYF.